This T cell receptor (beta chain) was recorded in a study of shared clonotypes between healthy human individuals. Study at large: Each donor's CD8 memory used one plate, CD8 naive two, each CD4 subset three. Study-wide findings and caveats: Rarefaction demonstrated incomplete sorted-subset sequencing despite large depth. Naive CD4 clonotypes overlapped across a few donors at approximately 4.5%. Represented diversity (both genetic and exposure-history) was limited by the small number of donors.

Regarding this clone: As yet, its antigen is unknown.

Germline CDR1 LGHNA, CDR2 YNFKEQ. The CDR3 is 19 residues long. Trimming took 4 bases from V and 0 from J; bases not matched to a gene: 13. Clones were read by immunoSEQ multiplex PCR, and TCRdb kept only the in-frame ones, dropping some. The profile shows about 2.4 million clones, over 85% of them singletons. Sequencing used naive CD4+ T cells from PBMCs. Indicated subset: CD45RA+ positively selected. The J gene is TRBJ2-2, the V gene TRBV4-2, with 8 bases that match TRBD2. The TCR sequence derives from a man younger than 35 in good health. Some clones in this sample may be carry-over from other donors' samples. CDR3 sequence: CASSPRPPQAGANTGELFF. For the CDR3, the DNA is TGTGCCAGCAGCCCAAGGCCGCCACAAGCGGGAGCGAACACCGGGGAGCTGTTTTTT.